These T cell receptor beta chains were read from a single sample in a study of blood T cell repertoires in COVID-19. Profiled with immunoSEQ multiplex PCR; TCRdb holds only in-frame clones, not every one. Of fewer than 350,000 clones listed, almost 90% are singletons. Sequences were obtained from PBMCs or T cells enriched from blood (not recorded which). The receptors shown here come from a woman between 18 and 30 years old with acute COVID-19. CDR3s include the opening cysteine and the closing phenylalanine or tryptophan. A D gene is named only where the DNA matches it firmly. Size tells how often a clone was seen (once, few, many) or the class of an expanded clone, and some rows leave it out.

d_gene	abundance	v_gene	j_gene	CDR3nt	CDR3aa
-	-	TRBV5-1	TRBJ1-1	TGCGCCAGCAGCTTTAGCCAGAACACTGAAGCTTTCTTT	CASSFSQNTEAFF
-	-	TRBV7-8	TRBJ2-1	TGTGCCAGCACCCAGGGCACCTACAATGAGCAGTTCTTC	CASTQGTYNEQFF
-	few	TRBV3-1/TRBV3-2	TRBJ2-3	TGTGCCAGCAGCCAAGACACAGCATTCACAGATACGCAGTATTTT	CASSQDTAFTDTQYF
TRBD2	once	TRBV7-3	TRBJ2-3	TGTGCCAGCAGCTTAGCGGGAGGGCAGGCAGATACGCAGTATTTT	CASSLAGGQADTQYF
TRBD2	-	TRBV27	TRBJ2-3	TGTGCCAGCAGTGAACCGGGACTAGCGACCAGCACAGATACGCAGTATTTT	CASSEPGLATSTDTQYF
TRBD2	-	TRBV9	TRBJ2-1	TGTGCCAGCAGCGTATCTCCAGCGGGAGTGAATGAGCAGTTCTTC	CASSVSPAGVNEQFF
-	few	TRBV28	TRBJ1-5	TGTGCCAGCACCCATTCTCCGGGACACCGGGGAAGCAATCAGCCCCAGCATTTT	CASTHSPGHRGSNQPQHF
-	-	TRBV29-1	TRBJ1-1	TGCAGCGTATACCCCCGACTGAACCTCTACACTGAAGCTTTCTTT	CSVYPRLNLYTEAFF
TRBD1	-	TRBV6-5	TRBJ2-5	TGTGCCACGTGGACAGGAGGATTTCAGGAGACCCAGTACTTC	CATWTGGFQETQYF
TRBD1	few	TRBV7-8	TRBJ1-6	TGTGCCAGCAGCCCGGGACAGCGTAATTCACCCCTCCACTTT	CASSPGQRNSPLHF
TRBD1	-	TRBV24-1	TRBJ2-5	TGTGCCACCAGATATACAGGGGAAGAGACCCAGTACTTC	CATRYTGEETQYF
-	-	TRBV6-4	TRBJ2-1	TGTGCCAGCAGTTTTAGCTCGGACAATGAGCAGTTCTTC	CASSFSSDNEQFF
-	-	TRBV5-5	TRBJ1-5	TGTGCCAGCAGCTTGGGGCAGGGAAAAAATCAGCCCCAGCATTTT	CASSLGQGKNQPQHF
-	-	TRBV4-3	TRBJ1-6	TGCGCCAGCAGCCAAGATGCCGGGGGGAATTCACCCCTCCACTTT	CASSQDAGGNSPLHF
TRBD2	-	TRBV10-3	TRBJ2-1	TGTGCCATCAGCGGACTAGGAGGGGATGAGCAGTTCTTC	CAISGLGGDEQFF
-	-	TRBV11-2	TRBJ1-1	TGTGCCAGCAGCGAAGAGCCGGGGGGCGGAGTGAACACTGAAGCTTTCTTT	CASSEEPGGGVNTEAFF
-	-	TRBV7-6	TRBJ2-7	TGTGCCAGCAGCCAAAGAACCGGGAGCTCCTACGAGCAGTACTTC	CASSQRTGSSYEQYF
-	-	TRBV10-2	TRBJ2-1	TGCGCCAGCAGGACCTCACGGGAGTCCTACAATGAGCAGTTCTTC	CASRTSRESYNEQFF
TRBD2	-	TRBV18	TRBJ2-7	TGTGCCAGCTCACCGGGCAGGGGAATAGCGGGAGTTGAGCAGTACTTC	CASSPGRGIAGVEQYF
TRBD1	once	TRBV19	TRBJ1-1	TGTGCCAGTAGTACCCGGACAGGGAACACTGAAGCTTTCTTT	CASSTRTGNTEAFF